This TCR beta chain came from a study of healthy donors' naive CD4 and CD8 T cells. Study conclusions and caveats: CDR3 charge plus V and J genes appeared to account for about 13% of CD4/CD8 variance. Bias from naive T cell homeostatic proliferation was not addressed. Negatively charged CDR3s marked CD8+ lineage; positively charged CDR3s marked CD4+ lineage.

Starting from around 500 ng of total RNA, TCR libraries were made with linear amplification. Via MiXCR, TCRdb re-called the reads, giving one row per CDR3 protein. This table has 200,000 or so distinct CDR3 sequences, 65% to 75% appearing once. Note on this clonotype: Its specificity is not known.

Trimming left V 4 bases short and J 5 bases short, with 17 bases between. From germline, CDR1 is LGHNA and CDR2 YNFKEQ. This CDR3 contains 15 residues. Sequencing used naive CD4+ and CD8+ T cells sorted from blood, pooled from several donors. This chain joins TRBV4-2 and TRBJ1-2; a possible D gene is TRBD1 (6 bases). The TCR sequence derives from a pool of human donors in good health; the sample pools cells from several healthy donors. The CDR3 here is CASSLPDQGQYGYTF. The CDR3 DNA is TGTGCCAGCAGCCTCCCGGACCAGGGGCAGTATGGCTACACCTTC.